This note documents a single TCR beta chain sequence. These data are taken from a study of CD8+CD57+ T cells in acquired aplastic anemia. Study context: On average, sorted CD4+ and CD8+ cells gave roughly 2.9 ug of DNA.

Genomic DNA was employed as the template in profiling TCR beta VDJ and CDR3. TCRdb recomputed calls from the reads with MiXCR, one row per CDR3 protein. This sample yields roughly 130,000 distinct CDR3 sequences, of which 48% are seen a single time; 2% to 3% belongs to the top ten. The sequencing input was sorted CD4+, CD8+, or CD8+CD57+ T cells (not recorded which) from PBMCs. The receptor comes from a human donor in good health, serving as a control.

The CDR3 protein is CATSITGVAEGYTF. As DNA, the CDR3 is TGTGCCACCAGCATTACAGGGGTCGCGGAGGGCTACACCTTC. The rearrangement links TRBV15 to TRBJ1-2; 7 bases line up with TRBD1. This CDR3 is 14 amino acids long. CDR1 is LNHNV and CDR2 is YYDKDF in the germline V gene (reference sequence). The trim removed 4 bases at V and 8 bases at J, leaving 10 bases unmatched.